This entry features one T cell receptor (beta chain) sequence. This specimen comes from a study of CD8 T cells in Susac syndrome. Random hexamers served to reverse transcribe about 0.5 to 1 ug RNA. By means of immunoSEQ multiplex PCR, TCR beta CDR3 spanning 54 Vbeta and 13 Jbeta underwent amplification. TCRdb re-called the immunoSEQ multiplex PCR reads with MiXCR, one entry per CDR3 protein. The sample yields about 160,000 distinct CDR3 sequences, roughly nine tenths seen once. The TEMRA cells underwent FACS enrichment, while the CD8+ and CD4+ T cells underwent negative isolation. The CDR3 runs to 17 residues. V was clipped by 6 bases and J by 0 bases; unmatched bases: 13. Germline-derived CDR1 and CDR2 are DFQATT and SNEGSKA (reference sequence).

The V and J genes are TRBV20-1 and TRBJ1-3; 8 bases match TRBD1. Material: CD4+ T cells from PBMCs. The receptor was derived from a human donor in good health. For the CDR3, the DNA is TGCAGTGCCAGCCCCGGGACAGGATCTTACTCTGGAAACACCATATATTTT. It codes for CSASPGTGSYSGNTIYF.